Detailed here is one T cell receptor beta chain. The data originate from a study of blood T cell repertoires in COVID-19. Study overall: The analysed material was cDNA or gDNA that came from T cells, B-cell-depleted T cells, or PBMCs.

The data were produced by immunoSEQ multiplex PCR, yet TCRdb's version contains in-frame clones alone and is incomplete. The sample lists under 25,000 clones; under 90% were seen once. The CDR3 runs 17 residues. Germline loops: CDR1 GTSNPN, CDR2 SVGIG (reference sequence). The trim removed 8 bases at V and 5 bases at J, leaving 21 bases unmatched. Source material: peripheral blood. The chain recombines TRBV30 with TRBJ2-3; 8 bases are a match to TRBD2. The origin of this receptor is a woman aged 80 or older with acute or convalescent COVID-19. The CDR3 DNA reads as TGTGCCCTGGGTACAGGAATCGGGAGGGCCGGTAAAGATACGCAGTATTTT. Protein product: CALGTGIGRAGKDTQYF.